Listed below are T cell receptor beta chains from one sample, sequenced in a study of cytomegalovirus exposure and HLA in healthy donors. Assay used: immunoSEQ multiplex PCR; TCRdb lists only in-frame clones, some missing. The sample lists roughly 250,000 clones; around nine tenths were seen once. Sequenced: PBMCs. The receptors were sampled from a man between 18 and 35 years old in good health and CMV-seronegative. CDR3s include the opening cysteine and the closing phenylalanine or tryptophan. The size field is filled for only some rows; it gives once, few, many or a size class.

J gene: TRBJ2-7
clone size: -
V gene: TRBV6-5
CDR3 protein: CASSGGYEQYF

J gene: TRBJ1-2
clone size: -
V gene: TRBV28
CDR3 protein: CASSPPGSNYGYTF

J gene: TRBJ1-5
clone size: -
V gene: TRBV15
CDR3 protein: CATSRDLGSNQPQHF

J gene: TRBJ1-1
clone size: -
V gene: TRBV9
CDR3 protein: CASSVGVKESEAFF

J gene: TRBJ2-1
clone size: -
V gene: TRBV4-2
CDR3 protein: CASASTSLAYNEQFF

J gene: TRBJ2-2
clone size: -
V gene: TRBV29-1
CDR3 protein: CSILAGVNTGELFF

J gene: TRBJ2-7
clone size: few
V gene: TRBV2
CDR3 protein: CATQGGGEQYF

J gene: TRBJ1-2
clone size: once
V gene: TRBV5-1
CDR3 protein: CASSLGAGGGYGYTF

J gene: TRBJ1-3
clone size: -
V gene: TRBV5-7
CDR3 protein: CASSCRDRVAGNTIYF

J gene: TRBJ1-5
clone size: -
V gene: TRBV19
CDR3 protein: CASSIARLNQPQHF

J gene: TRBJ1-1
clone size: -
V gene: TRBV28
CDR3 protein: CASIRDRGLNTEAFF

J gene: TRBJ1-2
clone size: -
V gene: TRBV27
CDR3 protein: CASSSSGGPDGYTF

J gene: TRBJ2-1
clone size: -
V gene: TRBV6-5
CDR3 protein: CASSYSGGRNEQFF

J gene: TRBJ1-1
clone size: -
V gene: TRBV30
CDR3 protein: CAWSLQGVSWENTEAFF

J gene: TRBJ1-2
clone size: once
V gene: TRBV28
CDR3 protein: CASSETGTGSYGYTF

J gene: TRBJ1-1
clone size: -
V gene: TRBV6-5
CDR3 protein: CASSFATGNTEAFF

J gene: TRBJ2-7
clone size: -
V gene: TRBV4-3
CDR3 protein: CASSQAVASGAYEQYF

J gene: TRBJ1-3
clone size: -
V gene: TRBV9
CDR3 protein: CASSVGTGTGGNTIYF

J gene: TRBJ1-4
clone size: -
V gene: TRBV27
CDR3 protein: CASSLSRGSAGKLFF

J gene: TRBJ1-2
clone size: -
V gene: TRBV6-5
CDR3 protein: CASSPNLQGFYGYTF

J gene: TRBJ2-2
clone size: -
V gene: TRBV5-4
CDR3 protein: CASSSAGAPTGELFF

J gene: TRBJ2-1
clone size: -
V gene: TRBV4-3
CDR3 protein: CASSQERDFDEQFF

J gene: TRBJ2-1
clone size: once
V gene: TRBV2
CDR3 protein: CASRWGQGANEQFF

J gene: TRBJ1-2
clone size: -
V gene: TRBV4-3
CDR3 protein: CASSRDSQYGYTF

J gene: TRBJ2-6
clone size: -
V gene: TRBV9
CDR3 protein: CASSQGAGANVLTF

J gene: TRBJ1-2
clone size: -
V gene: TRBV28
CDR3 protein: CASGPVNYGYTF

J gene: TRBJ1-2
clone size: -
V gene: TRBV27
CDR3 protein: CASSLGRTAYGYTF

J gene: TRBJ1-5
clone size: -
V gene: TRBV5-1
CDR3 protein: CASSWTGQGQPQHF

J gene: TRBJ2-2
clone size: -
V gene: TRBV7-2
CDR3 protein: CASSASPGGVTGELFF

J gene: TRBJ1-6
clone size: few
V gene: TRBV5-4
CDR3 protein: CASSPGQGNSPLHF

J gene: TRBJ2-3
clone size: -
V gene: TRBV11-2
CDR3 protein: CASSLIAGGRTDTQYF

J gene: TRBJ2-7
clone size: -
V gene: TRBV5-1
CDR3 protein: CASSWGTSNSYEQYF

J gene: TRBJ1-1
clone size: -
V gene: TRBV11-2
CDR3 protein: CASSLDFSGTEAFF

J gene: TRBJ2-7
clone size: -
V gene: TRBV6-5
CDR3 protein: CASSYSRRDYEQYF

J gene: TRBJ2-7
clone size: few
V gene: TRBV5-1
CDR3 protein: CASRPDLGQGYEQYF

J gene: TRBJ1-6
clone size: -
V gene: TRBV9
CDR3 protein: CASSAQGHYNSPLHF

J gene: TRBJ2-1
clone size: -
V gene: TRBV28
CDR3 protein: CASRPTGKAGGIGNEQFF

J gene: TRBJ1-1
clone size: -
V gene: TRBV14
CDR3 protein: CARHRRGRGDTEAFF

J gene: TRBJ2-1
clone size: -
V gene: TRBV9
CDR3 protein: CASSSGQGAFNEQFF

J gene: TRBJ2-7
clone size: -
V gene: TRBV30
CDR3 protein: CAWKEGGMNSYEQYF

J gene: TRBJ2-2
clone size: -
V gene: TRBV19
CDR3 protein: CASSIVETGDTGELFF

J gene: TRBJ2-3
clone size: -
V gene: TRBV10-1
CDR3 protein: CASSEKQGSTDTQYF

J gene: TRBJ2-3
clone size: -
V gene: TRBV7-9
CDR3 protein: CASSGRTGSGRTDTQYF

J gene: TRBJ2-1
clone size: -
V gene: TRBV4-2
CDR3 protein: CASSLASSYNEQFF

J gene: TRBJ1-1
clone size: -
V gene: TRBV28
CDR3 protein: CASSLTGDTEAFF

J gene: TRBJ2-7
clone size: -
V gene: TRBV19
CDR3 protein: CASSITSGRSYEQYF

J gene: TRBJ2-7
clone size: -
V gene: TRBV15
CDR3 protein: CATSRRGQGAYEQYF

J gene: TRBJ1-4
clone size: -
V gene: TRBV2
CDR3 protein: CASSELAGREEKLFF

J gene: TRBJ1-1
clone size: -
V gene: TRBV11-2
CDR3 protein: CASSLGAGHPEAFF

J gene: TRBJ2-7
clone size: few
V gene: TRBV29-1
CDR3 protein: CSVGGGYQGTPSYEQYF

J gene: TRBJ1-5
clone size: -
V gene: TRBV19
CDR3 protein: CASNGIGGQPQHF

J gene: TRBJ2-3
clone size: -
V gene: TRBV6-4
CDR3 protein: CASSVRTGLTDTQYF

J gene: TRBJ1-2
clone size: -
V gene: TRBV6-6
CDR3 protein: CASSLDRADGYTF

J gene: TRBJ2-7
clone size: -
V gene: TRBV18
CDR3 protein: CASSIRTGTYEQYF

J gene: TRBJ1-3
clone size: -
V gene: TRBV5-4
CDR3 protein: CASGDTRSGNTIYF

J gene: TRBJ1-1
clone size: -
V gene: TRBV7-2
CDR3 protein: CASSLIRGGNTEAFF

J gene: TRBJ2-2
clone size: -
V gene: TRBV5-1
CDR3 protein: CASSPGQGGTGELFF